The entry that follows covers one T cell receptor beta chain sequence. This entry belongs to a study of blood T cell repertoires in COVID-19. TCRdb keeps only in-frame clones here, not all; method: immunoSEQ multiplex PCR. Seen here are around 120,000 clones, over 75% observed once, and the top ten hold roughly a tenth. The sample taken for sequencing was peripheral blood. The sequence came from an elderly man with acute or convalescent COVID-19.

The CDR3 sequence is CASSLDRAGGLGTGELFF. The CDR3, as DNA: TGTGCCAGCAGCTTAGATCGTGCGGGGGGGCTAGGCACCGGGGAGCTGTTTTTT. V and J are TRBV11-2 and TRBJ2-2, with TRBD2 identical over 9 bases. The V segment lost 0 bases and the J segment 4 bases; nucleotides outside the gene matches: 9. CDR3 size: 18 residues. Germline V gene lookup returns CDR1 SGHAT and CDR2 FQNNGV.